What follows are 11 T cell receptor beta chains derived from one specimen sequenced in a study of a mutant IDH1 vaccine in newly diagnosed glioma. Measured with immunoSEQ multiplex PCR; TCRdb has only the in-frame clones, and not every one. The table includes about 60,000 clones, around 84% detected once. For these TCRs, the target antigens are not known. Time point indicated: week 35, safety follow-up. It was 300 ug of mutant IDH1 20-mer peptide that made up each vaccine dose, given with topical imiquimod. Material: PBMCs, obtained from a glioma patient whose treatment included an IDH1 peptide vaccine. All receptors come from a man aged 25-40 years with glioma.

The CDR3 DNA reads TGCAGTGCTATACGTAGCAATGAGCAGTTCTTC. It codes for CSAIRSNEQFF. The chain joins TRBV20-1 to TRBJ2-1; no definite D call. The V end lost 4 bases, the J end lost 6 bases, and 7 bases lay between the germline ends. Per germline, CDR1 DFQATT and CDR2 SNEGSKA (reference sequence). This CDR3 region has 11 residues.

The CDR3 bases are TGCGCCAGCAGCCCAGGCCTGGCAGGGTCACCCCTCCACTTT. Residues: CASSPGLAGSPLHF. This chain uses TRBV5-1 with TRBJ1-6; TRBD1 might be the D (5 bases). Germline V gives CDR1 SGHRS, CDR2 YFSETQ. Deletions cut 4 bases from V and 10 bases from J, with 15 bases between. This CDR3 is 14 amino acids long.

V and J are TRBV7-9 and TRBJ2-5; D gene uncertain. Trimming left V 8 bases short and J 5 bases short, with 9 bases between. The CDR3 covers 11 residues. Per the germline V gene, CDR1 is SEHNR and CDR2 is FQNEAQ (reference sequence). As DNA, the CDR3 is TGTGCCAGCCGTCTGGGTGAGACCCAGTACTTC. This gives the protein CASRLGETQYF.

This chain's CDR3 is CASSLMGLAAHNEQFF. CDR3 bases: TGTGCCAGCAGCTTAATGGGACTAGCGGCCCACAATGAGCAGTTCTTC. The chain recombines TRBV11-3 with TRBJ2-1, with 11 nucleotides matching TRBD2. Germline trimming cut 2 bases from V and 5 bases from J; bases unmatched to any gene: 5. Per germline, CDR1 SGHNT and CDR2 YENEEA. The length of the CDR3 is 16 residues.

The chain carries TRBV28 and TRBJ2-7; D may match TRBD1 or TRBD2 (5 bases each). V lost 3 bases, J lost 3 bases, and 9 bases lay in between. CDR1 and CDR2 from the germline V gene are MDHEN and SYDVKM. This CDR3 contains 13 residues. The CDR3 reads CASSLGRYYEQYF. The CDR3 coding sequence is TGTGCCAGCAGTTTGGGACGGTACTACGAGCAGTACTTC.

V gene TRBV27 combines with J gene TRBJ2-1; 15 bases line up with TRBD2. This CDR3 contains 19 residues. The V gene's germline CDR1 is MNHEY and CDR2 SMNVEV (reference sequence). V gave up 2 bases and J gave up 5 bases; unmatched junction bases: 10. For the CDR3, the DNA is TGTGCCAGCAGTTTAGTGGGACTAGCGGGGGGCCCAAAAAACAATGAGCAGTTCTTC. Translating gives CASSLVGLAGGPKNNEQFF.

The genes are TRBV11-2 and TRBJ1-2; D unresolved. Between the trimmed V and J ends, which lost 5 bases and 4 bases, there was a span of 14 bases. The CDR3 extends over 14 amino acids. CDR1 SGHAT and CDR2 FQNNGV come from the germline V gene. CDR3 DNA: TGTGCCAGCAGCGAAGAGGGTGTCAGCTATGGCTACACCTTC. It encodes CASSEEGVSYGYTF.

J is TRBJ2-3 and V is TRBV7-9; D is perhaps TRBD1 (5 bases). V was shortened by 5 bases and J by 4 bases, with 19 bases between the two germline ends. There are 16 residues in the CDR3. CDR1 and CDR2 from the germline V gene are SEHNR and FQNEAQ (reference sequence). DNA for the CDR3: TGTGCCAGCAGCCCCCGGACACCCTCCGCCGCAGATACGCAGTATTTT. Its protein product is CASSPRTPSAADTQYF.

The chain recombines TRBV11-3 with TRBJ2-5, with unresolved D. V was pared by 7 bases and J by 1 base, with 7 bases between. CDR1 SGHNT and CDR2 YENEEA come from the germline V gene. The CDR3 has 12 residues. CDR3 sequence (DNA): TGTGCCAGCAAGGGTATCCAAGAGACCCAGTACTTC. It codes for CASKGIQETQYF. The whole variable domain, remainder taken from reference TRBV11-3 and TRBJ2-5, is EAGVVQSPRYKIIEKKQPVAFWCNPISGHNTLYWYLQNLGQGPELLIRYENEEAVDDSQLPKDRFSAERLKGVDSTLKIQPAELGDSAVYLCASKGIQETQYFGPGTRLLVL.

J is TRBJ2-7 and V is TRBV30; 7 bases agree with TRBD2. This CDR3 is 14 amino acids long. After removal of 3 bases from V and 3 bases from J, the junction contained 8 bases not matched to a gene. Germline-derived CDR1 and CDR2 are GTSNPN and SVGIG (reference sequence). The CDR3 is CAWSPGLQFYEQYF. The CDR3 bases are TGTGCCTGGAGCCCGGGACTACAGTTCTACGAGCAGTACTTC. The whole variable domain, filled in from reference TRBV30 and TRBJ2-7, reads SQTIHQWPATLVQPVGSPLSLECTVEGTSNPNLYWYRQAAGRGLQLLFYSVGIGQISSEVPQNLSASRPQDRQFILSSKKLLLSDSGFYLCAWSPGLQFYEQYFGPGTRLTVT.

J is TRBJ1-2 and V is TRBV5-6; D gene ambiguous. The CDR3 consists of 15 residues. Per the germline V gene, CDR1 is SGHDT and CDR2 is YYEEEE. Trimming took off 0 bases at V and 3 bases at J, with 12 bases between the two ends. CDR3 coding DNA: TGTGCCAGCAGCTTGGTTCAGGATTGGGACTATGGCTACACCTTC. Translating it yields CASSLVQDWDYGYTF.